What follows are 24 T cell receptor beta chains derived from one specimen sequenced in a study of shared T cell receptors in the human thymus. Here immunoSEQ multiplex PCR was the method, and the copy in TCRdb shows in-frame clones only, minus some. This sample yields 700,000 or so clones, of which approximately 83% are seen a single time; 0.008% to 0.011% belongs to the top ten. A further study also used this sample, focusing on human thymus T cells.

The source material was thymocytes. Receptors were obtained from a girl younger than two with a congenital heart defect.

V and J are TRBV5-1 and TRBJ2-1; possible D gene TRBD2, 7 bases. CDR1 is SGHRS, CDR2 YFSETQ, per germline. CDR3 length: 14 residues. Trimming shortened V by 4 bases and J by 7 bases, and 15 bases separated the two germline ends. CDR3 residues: CASSPEGGRNEQFF. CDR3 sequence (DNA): TGCGCCAGCAGCCCCGAGGGGGGGCGAAATGAGCAGTTCTTC.

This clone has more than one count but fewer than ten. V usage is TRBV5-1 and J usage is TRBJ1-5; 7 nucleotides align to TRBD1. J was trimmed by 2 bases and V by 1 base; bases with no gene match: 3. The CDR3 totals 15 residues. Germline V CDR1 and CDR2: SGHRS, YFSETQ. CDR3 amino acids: CASSLSGGGNQPQHF. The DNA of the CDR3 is TGCGCCAGCAGCTTGTCAGGGGGTGGCAATCAGCCCCAGCATTTT.

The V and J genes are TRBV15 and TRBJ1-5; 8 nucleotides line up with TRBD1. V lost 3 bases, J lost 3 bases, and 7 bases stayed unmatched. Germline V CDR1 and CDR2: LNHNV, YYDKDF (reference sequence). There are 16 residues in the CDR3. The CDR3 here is CATSSATGDNNQPQHF. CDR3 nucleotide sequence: TGTGCCACCAGCAGCGCGACAGGGGATAACAATCAGCCCCAGCATTTT.

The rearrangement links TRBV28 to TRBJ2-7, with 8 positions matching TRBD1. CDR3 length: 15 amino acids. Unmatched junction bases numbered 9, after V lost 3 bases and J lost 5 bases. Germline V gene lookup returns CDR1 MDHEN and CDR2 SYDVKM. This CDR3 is CASSFKLRTGNEQYF. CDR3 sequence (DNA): TGTGCCAGCAGTTTTAAGCTCCGGACAGGGAACGAGCAGTACTTC.

CDR3 region: CASSESGYGANVLTF. The CDR3 DNA follows: TGTGCCAGCAGTGAATCGGGTTATGGGGCCAACGTCCTGACTTTC. V gene TRBV25-1 combines with J gene TRBJ2-6; the D is unclear. Germline assignment: CDR1 MGHDK and CDR2 SYGVNS. Between the trimmed V and J ends, which lost 1 base and 3 bases, there was a span of 7 bases. The CDR3 contains 15 residues.

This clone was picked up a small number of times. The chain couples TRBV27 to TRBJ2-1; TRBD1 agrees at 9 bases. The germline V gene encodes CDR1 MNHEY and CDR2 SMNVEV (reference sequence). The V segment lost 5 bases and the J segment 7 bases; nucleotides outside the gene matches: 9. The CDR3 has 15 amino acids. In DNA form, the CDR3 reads TGTGCCAGCAGTCCGGGCGGACAGGGGAGGAATGAGCAGTTCTTC. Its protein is CASSPGGQGRNEQFF.

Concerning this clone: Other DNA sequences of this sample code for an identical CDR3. CDR3 sequence: CASRTSGVGPQETQYF. The CDR3 region has the DNA TGTGCCAGCAGGACGAGCGGGGTGGGACCCCAAGAGACCCAGTACTTC. The V and J genes are TRBV2 and TRBJ2-5, with 7 bases that match TRBD2. Looked up from germline, CDR1 is SNHLY and CDR2 is FYNNEI. Germline trimming cut 6 bases from V and 1 base from J; bases unmatched to any gene: 11. The CDR3 covers 16 residues.

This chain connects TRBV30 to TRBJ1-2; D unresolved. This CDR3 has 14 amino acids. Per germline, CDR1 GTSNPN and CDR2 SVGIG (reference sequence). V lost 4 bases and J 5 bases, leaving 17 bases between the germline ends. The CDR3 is CAWKEYETPYGYTF. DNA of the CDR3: TGTGCCTGGAAGGAGTACGAAACCCCGTATGGCTACACCTTC.

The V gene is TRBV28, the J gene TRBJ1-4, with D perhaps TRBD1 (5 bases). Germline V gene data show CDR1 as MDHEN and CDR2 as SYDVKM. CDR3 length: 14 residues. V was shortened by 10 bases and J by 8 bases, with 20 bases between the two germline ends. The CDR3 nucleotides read TGTGCCACGACAGCCCCCGACTTAGCCGAAAAACTGTTTTTT. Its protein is CATTAPDLAEKLFF. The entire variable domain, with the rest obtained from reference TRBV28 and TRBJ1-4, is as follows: DVKVTQSSRYLVKRTGEKVFLECVQDMDHENMFWYRQDPGLGLRLIYFSYDVKMKEKGDIPEGYSVSREKKERFSLILESASTNQTSMYLCATTAPDLAEKLFFGSGTQLSVL.

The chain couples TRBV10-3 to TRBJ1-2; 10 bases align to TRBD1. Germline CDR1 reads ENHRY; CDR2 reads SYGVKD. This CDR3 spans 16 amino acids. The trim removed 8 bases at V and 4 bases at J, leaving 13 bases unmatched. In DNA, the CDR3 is TGTGCCATCCGGGTCCCCAGACAGGGGGCTGGCTATGGCTACACCTTC. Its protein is CAIRVPRQGAGYGYTF.

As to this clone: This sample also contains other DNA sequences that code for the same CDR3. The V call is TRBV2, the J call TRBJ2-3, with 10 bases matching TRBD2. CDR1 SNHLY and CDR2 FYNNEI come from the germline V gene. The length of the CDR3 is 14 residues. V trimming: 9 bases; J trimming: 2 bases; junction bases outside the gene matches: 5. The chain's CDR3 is CASLAGALTDTQYF. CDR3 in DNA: TGTGCCAGTCTAGCGGGGGCGCTCACAGATACGCAGTATTTT.

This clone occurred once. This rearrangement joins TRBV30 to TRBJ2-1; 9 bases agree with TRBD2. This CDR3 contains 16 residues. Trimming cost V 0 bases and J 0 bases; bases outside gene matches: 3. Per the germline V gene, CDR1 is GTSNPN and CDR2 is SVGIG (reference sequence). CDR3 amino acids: CAWSVPRGGSYNEQFF. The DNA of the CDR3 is TGTGCCTGGAGTGTACCGCGGGGGGGCTCCTACAATGAGCAGTTCTTC.

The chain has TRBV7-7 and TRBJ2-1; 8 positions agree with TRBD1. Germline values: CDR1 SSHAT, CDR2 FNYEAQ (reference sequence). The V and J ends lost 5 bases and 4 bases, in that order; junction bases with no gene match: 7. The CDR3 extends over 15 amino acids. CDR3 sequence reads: CASSKRQGMYNEQFF. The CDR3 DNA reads TGTGCCAGCAGCAAAAGACAGGGGATGTACAATGAGCAGTTCTTC.

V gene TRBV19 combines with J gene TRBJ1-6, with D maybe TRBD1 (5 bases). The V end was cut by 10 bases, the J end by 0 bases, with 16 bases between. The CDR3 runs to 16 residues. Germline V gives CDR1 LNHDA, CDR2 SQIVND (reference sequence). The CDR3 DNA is TGTGCCACCGGAGCAGGGAAGAGCTCCTATAATTCACCCCTCCACTTT. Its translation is CATGAGKSSYNSPLHF. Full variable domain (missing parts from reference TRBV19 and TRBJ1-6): DGGITQSPKYLFRKEGQNVTLSCEQNLNHDAMYWYRQDPGQGLRLIYYSQIVNDFQKGDIAEGYSVSREKKESFPLTVTSAQKNPTAFYLCATGAGKSSYNSPLHFGNGTRLTVT.

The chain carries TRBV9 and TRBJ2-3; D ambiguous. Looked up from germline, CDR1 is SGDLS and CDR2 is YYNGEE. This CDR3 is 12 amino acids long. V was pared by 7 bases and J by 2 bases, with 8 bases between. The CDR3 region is CASAASTDTQYF. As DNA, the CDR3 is TGTGCCAGCGCAGCGTCCACAGATACGCAGTATTTT.

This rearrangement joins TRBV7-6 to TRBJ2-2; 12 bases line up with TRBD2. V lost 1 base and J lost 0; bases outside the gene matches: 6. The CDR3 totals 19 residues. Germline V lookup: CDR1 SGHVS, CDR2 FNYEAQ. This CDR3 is CASSLVPTSGGANTGELFF. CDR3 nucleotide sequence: TGTGCCAGCAGCTTAGTGCCGACTAGCGGGGGAGCGAACACCGGGGAGCTGTTTTTT.

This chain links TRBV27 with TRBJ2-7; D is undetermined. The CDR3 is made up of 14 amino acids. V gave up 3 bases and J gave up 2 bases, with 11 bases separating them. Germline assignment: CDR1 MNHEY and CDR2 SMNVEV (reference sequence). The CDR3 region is CASSFRPPPYEQYF. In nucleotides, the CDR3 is TGTGCCAGCAGTTTCAGGCCCCCACCCTACGAGCAGTACTTC.

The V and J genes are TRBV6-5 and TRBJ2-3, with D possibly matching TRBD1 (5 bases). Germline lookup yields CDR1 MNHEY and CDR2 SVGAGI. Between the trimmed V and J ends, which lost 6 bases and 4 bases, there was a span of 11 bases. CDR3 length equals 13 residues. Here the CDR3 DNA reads TGTGCCAGCAGAAGACAGTTTCCAGATACGCAGTATTTT. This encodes CASRRQFPDTQYF.

CDR3 coding DNA: TGTGCCAGCAGCGTATCCTACGAGCAGTACTTC. It translates to CASSVSYEQYF. This chain uses TRBV11-2 with TRBJ2-7, with D hard to call. This CDR3 region has 11 residues. V lost 5 bases to trimming and J lost 1 base, with 3 bases between them. Germline CDR1 and CDR2: SGHAT and FQNNGV.

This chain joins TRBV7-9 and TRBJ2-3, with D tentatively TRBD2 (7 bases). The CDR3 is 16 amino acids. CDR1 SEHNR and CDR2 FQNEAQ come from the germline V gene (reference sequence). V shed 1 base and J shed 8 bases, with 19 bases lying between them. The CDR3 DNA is TGTGCCAGCAGCTTAGTCGGAGGGGGGCCGGGGGGTACGCAGTATTTT. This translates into CASSLVGGGPGGTQYF.

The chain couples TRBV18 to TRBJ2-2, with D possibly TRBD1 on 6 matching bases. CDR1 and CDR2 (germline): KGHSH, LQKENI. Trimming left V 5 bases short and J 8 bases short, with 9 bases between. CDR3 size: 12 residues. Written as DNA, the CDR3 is TGTGCCAGCTCATTTGGGACAGGGGAGCTGTTTTTT. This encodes CASSFGTGELFF. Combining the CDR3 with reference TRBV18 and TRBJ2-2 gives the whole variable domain NAGVMQNPRHLVRRRGQEARLRCSPMKGHSHVYWYRQLPEEGLKFMVYLQKENIIDESGMPKERFSAEFPKEGPSILRIQQVVRGDSAAYFCASSFGTGELFFGEGSRLTVL.

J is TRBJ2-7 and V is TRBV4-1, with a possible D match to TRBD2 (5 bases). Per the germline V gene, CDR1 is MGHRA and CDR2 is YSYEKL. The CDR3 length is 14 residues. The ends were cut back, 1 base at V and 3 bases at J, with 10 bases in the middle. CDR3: CASSQGEGLYEQYF. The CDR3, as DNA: TGCGCCAGCAGCCAAGGGGAAGGACTCTACGAGCAGTACTTC.

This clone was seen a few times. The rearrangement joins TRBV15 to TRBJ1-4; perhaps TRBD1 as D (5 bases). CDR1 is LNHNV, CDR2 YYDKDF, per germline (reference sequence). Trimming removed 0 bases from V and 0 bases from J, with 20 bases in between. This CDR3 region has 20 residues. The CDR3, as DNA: TGTGCCACCAGCAGAGATTTTCGCAGGGCTAGACGTGCAACTAATGAAAAACTGTTTTTT. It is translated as CATSRDFRRARRATNEKLFF.

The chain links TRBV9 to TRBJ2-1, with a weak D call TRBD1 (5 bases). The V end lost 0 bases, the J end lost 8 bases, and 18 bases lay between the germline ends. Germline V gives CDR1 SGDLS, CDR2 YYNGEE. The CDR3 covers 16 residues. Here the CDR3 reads CASSVAPARVLDEQFF. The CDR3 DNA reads TGTGCCAGCAGCGTAGCCCCGGCCAGGGTACTCGATGAGCAGTTCTTC.